Presented here are 10 T cell receptor beta chains from one specimen sequenced in a study of beta chain features in type 1 diabetes. Reverse transcription of all isolated RNA meant that expressed TCRB transcripts were sequenced. Repertoires were generated with immunoSEQ multiplex PCR, while TCRdb's copy carries only in-frame clones and drops some. Of some 360,000 clones in the sample, roughly a fifth were seen once. The sample taken for sequencing was naive CD4+ T cells from blood. The receptors originated from a woman between 18 and 29 years old in good health.

The chain joins TRBV23-1 to TRBJ2-7, with 8 bases fitting TRBD2. TRBV23-1 is an ORF; its function is uncertain. The J segment lost 7 bases and the V segment lost 4 bases, leaving 15 bases of the junction unmatched. CDR3 length equals 16 residues. CDR3 DNA: TGCGCCAGCAGTCGCCCGGAGTTGGGACTAGTCAGAGAGCAGTACTTC. It specifies CASSRPELGLVREQYF.

This chain uses TRBV5-1 with TRBJ2-5, with TRBD2 identical over 8 bases. Germline loops: CDR1 SGHRS, CDR2 YFSETQ. Losses at the gene ends were 2 bases for V and 7 bases for J; bases not matched to a gene: 4. This CDR3 contains 13 residues. As DNA, the CDR3 is TGCGCCAGCAGCTTTAAGGCGGGGGGGACCCAGTACTTC. This sequence encodes CASSFKAGGTQYF.

V is TRBV5-1 and J is TRBJ2-7, with D possibly being TRBD2 (6 bases). The CDR3 length is 15 residues. Germline V CDR1 and CDR2: SGHRS, YFSETQ. The germline V and J ends were trimmed by 4 bases and 1 base, with 15 bases remaining between them. In nucleotides, the CDR3 is TGCGCCAGCAGCCCCCCCGGGAGACGGTCCTACGAGCAGTACTTC. Translated, it gives CASSPPGRRSYEQYF.

V gene TRBV7-8 combines with J gene TRBJ2-5; no clear D gene. CDR1 and CDR2 (germline): SGHVS, FQNEAQ. V shed 4 bases and J shed 7 bases, with 13 bases lying between them. The CDR3 covers 13 residues. CDR3 in amino acids: CASSSERDATQYF. CDR3 DNA sequence: TGTGCCAGCAGCTCCGAGCGCGATGCGACCCAGTACTTC.

The chain couples TRBV7-9 to TRBJ2-1; a weak D match, TRBD2 (5 bases). This CDR3 comprises 15 residues. With 2 bases removed from V and 15 bases from J, the gap between germline ends came to 23 bases. Germline V gene sequence: CDR1 SEHNR, CDR2 FQNEAQ (reference sequence). The CDR3 DNA sequence: TGTGCCAGCAGCTTATCAAGGTCCCGGCCAAGGAGGTGGTTCTTC. Its translation: CASSLSRSRPRRWFF. Full variable domain (missing parts from reference TRBV7-9 and TRBJ2-1): DTGVSQNPRHKITKRGQNVTFRCDPISEHNRLYWYRQTLGQGPEFLTYFQNEAQLEKSRLLSDRFSAERPKGSFSTLEIQRTEQGDSAMYLCASSLSRSRPRRWFFGPGTRLTVL.

The chain recombines TRBV30 with TRBJ1-6, with D perhaps matching TRBD1 (5 bases). This CDR3 comprises 14 residues. With 1 base removed from V and 9 bases from J, the gap between germline ends came to 13 bases. Germline assignment: CDR1 GTSNPN and CDR2 SVGIG (reference sequence). CDR3 nucleotide sequence: TGTGCCTGGAGTGGGGGCAGTCTTCGTTCACCCCTCCACTTT. It yields the protein CAWSGGSLRSPLHF.

The V and J genes are TRBV30 and TRBJ2-4; 13 positions match TRBD2. Germline-derived CDR1 and CDR2 are GTSNPN and SVGIG (reference sequence). This CDR3 spans 18 amino acids. The J segment lost 2 bases and the V segment lost 7 bases, leaving 14 bases of the junction unmatched. The CDR3 loop reads CALQSGTSGKRTKNIQYF. The CDR3 region has the DNA TGTGCCTTGCAGTCCGGGACTAGCGGGAAAAGGACCAAAAACATTCAGTACTTC.

Only a few counts were recorded for this clone. This sequence joins TRBV19 and TRBJ2-3, with D tentatively TRBD2 (5 bases). This CDR3 spans 13 amino acids. The V end lost 6 bases, the J end lost 1 base, and 8 bases lay between the germline ends. In germline, CDR1 is LNHDA, CDR2 SQIVND (reference sequence). CDR3 nucleotide sequence: TGTGCCAGTAGGGACTTCCGCACAGATACGCAGTATTTT. This sequence encodes CASRDFRTDTQYF.

The rearrangement joins TRBV6-6 to TRBJ2-3, with 11 bases aligning to TRBD2. V shed 6 bases, J shed 7 bases, and the junction held 9 bases outside the gene matches. In germline, CDR1 is MNHNY, CDR2 SVGAGI (reference sequence). This CDR3 has 15 residues. The DNA for the CDR3 is TGTGCCAGCAGCCACAGGGCTAGCGGGAGGTATACGCAGTATTTT. As protein: CASSHRASGRYTQYF.

The chain uses TRBV2 and TRBJ2-1, with 11 bases aligning to TRBD2. Losses at the gene ends were 7 bases for V and 9 bases for J; bases not matched to a gene: 2. Germline values: CDR1 SNHLY, CDR2 FYNNEI. The length of the CDR3 is 12 residues. Here the CDR3 reads CASIAGGREQFF. CDR3 nucleotide sequence: TGTGCCAGCATAGCGGGAGGGCGTGAGCAGTTCTTC. Together with reference TRBV2 and TRBJ2-1, the CDR3 gives the full variable domain: EPEVTQTPSHQVTQMGQEVILRCVPISNHLYFYWYRQILGQKVEFLVSFYNNEISEKSEIFDDQFSVERPDGSNFTLKIRSTKLEDSAMYFCASIAGGREQFFGPGTRLTVL.